The sequence of this T cell receptor beta chain was determined in a study of cytomegalovirus exposure and HLA in healthy donors. Study-level points and caveats: Both high specificity and high sensitivity reportedly marked the classifier's diagnosis of cytomegalovirus status. About 87% or about 30% of the time was how often most TCR beta V segments were productive, according to an earlier analysis. Reportedly, TCR beta sequences accurately predicted HLA-A and HLA-B alleles in most subjects. Most TCR sequences were uncommon, yet certain public TCRs appeared in many donors.

This clone was observed a single time. The antigen remains undetermined. In the PCR, 60 Vbeta and 13 Jbeta primers were used. The table came from immunoSEQ multiplex PCR; TCRdb's copy has only in-frame clones and leaves some out. The sample contains about 94,000 clones, 76% of which appear only once. This TCR came from a male donor in good health and CMV-seronegative. The sample was PBMCs.

The CDR3 DNA follows: TGTGCCAGCAGCAAGACTCGAGGAAACACTGAAGCTTTCTTT. Amino acid sequence: CASSKTRGNTEAFF. The genes are TRBV6-5 and TRBJ1-1; D gene unclear. V gave up 6 bases and J gave up 2 bases, with 13 bases separating them. The CDR3 is 14 residues long. Germline CDR1 MNHEY, CDR2 SVGAGI.